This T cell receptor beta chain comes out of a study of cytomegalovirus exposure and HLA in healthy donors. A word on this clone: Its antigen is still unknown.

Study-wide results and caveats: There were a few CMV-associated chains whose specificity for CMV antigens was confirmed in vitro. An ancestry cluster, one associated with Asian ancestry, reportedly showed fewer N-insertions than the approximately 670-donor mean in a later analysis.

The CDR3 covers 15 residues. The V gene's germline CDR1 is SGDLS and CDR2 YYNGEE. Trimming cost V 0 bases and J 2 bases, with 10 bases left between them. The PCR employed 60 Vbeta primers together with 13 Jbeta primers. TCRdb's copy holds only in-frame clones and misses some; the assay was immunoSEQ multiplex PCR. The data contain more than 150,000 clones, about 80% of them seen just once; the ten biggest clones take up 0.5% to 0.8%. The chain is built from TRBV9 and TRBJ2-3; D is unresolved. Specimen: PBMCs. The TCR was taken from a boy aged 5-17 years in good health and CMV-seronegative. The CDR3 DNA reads TGTGCCAGCAGCGTAGGGCGGAGCCACACAGATACGCAGTATTTT. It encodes CASSVGRSHTDTQYF. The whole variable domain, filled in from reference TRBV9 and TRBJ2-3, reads DSGVTQTPKHLITATGQRVTLRCSPRSGDLSVYWYQQSLDQGLQFLIQYYNGEERAKGNILERFSAQQFPDLHSELNLSSLELGDSALYFCASSVGRSHTDTQYFGPGTRLTVL.